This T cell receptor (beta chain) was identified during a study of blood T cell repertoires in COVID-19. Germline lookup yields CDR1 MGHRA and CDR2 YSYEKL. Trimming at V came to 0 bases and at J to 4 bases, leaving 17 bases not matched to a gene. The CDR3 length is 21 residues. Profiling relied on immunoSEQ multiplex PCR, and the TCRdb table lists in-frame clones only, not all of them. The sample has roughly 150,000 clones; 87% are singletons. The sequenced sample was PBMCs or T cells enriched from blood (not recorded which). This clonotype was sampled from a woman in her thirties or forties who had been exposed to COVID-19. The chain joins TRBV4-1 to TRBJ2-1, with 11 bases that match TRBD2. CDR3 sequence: CASSQDPHRGRTSGFYNEQFF. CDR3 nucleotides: TGCGCCAGCAGCCAAGATCCTCATCGAGGAAGGACTAGCGGGTTTTACAATGAGCAGTTCTTC.